The 22 T cell receptor beta chains in this list originate from one sample, sequenced in a study of T and B cells in COVID-19 patients. TRB was amplified from approximately 250-480 ng of blood genomic DNA. TRB rearrangements were amplified by multiplex PCR with BIOMED2 TRB-A/B primers. TCRdb redid the calling of the multiplex PCR reads with MiXCR, one entry per CDR3 protein. The sample carries roughly 15,000 distinct CDR3 sequences, 25% to 30% recorded once. Sequenced sample: blood. The receptors here all came from a human donor who had recovered from COVID-19.

The J gene is TRBJ2-3, the V gene TRBV4-3; 9 nucleotides agree with TRBD2. This CDR3 spans 15 amino acids. Germline lookup yields CDR1 LGHNA and CDR2 YSLEER. Trimming at V came to 1 base and at J to 4 bases, leaving 3 bases not matched to a gene. The CDR3 sequence is CASSQGLAVADTQYF. Written as DNA, the CDR3 is TGCGCCAGCAGCCAAGGACTAGCGGTCGCAGATACGCAGTATTTT.

CDR3 DNA sequence: TGTGCCAGCAGCGCCTACACCTCAACAGGGGGCCCTGGCTACACCTTC. It codes for CASSAYTSTGGPGYTF. The V gene is TRBV5-4, the J gene TRBJ1-2; 9 bases are a match to TRBD1. Unmatched junction bases numbered 14, after V lost 4 bases and J lost 7 bases. The CDR3 runs to 16 residues. CDR1 SGHNT and CDR2 YYREEE come from the germline V gene (reference sequence).

The chain employs TRBV6-1 and TRBJ1-1; no firm D call. Per germline, CDR1 MNHNS and CDR2 SASEGT. The CDR3 runs 14 residues. With 8 bases removed from V and 0 bases from J, the gap between germline ends came to 13 bases. The CDR3 loop is CASSTGRMNTEAFF. CDR3 nucleotides: TGTGCCAGCTCTACCGGACGGATGAACACTGAAGCTTTCTTT.

This clonotype is categorized as medium-sized. The CDR3 loop reads CASRGTGYNEQFF. The CDR3 coding sequence is TGTGCCAGTAGGGGGACAGGTTACAATGAGCAGTTCTTC. This sequence joins TRBV19 and TRBJ2-1, with TRBD1 identical over 8 bases. Unmatched junction bases numbered 2, after V lost 6 bases and J lost 4 bases. Germline CDR1 is LNHDA and CDR2 is SQIVND (reference sequence). The CDR3 has 13 amino acids.

The chain combines TRBV30 with TRBJ1-2; D call uncertain. Trimming stripped 2 bases from V and 7 bases from J, with 11 bases between. The CDR3 has 12 residues. Germline V gene sequence: CDR1 GTSNPN, CDR2 SVGIG (reference sequence). The CDR3 bases are TGTGCCTGGAGTCCCCAGAGGGCTGGCTACACCTTC. This codes for CAWSPQRAGYTF.

This clonotype was seen at least ten times. The chain joins TRBV5-4 to TRBJ1-4; 8 bases align to TRBD1. Trimming cost V 4 bases and J 5 bases; bases outside gene matches: 10. The V gene's germline CDR1 is SGHNT and CDR2 YYREEE (reference sequence). The CDR3 is 16 amino acids. This chain's CDR3 is CASSLGRGLENEKLFF. DNA of the CDR3: TGTGCCAGCAGCCTGGGCAGGGGGCTTGAGAATGAAAAACTGTTTTTT.

V usage is TRBV4-1 and J usage is TRBJ2-2; either TRBD1 or TRBD2 may fit D (5 bases each). This CDR3 region has 15 residues. Trimming stripped 5 bases from V and 7 bases from J, with 17 bases between. CDR1 MGHRA and CDR2 YSYEKL come from the germline V gene. This CDR3 is CASSTDGAGGGELFF. CDR3 DNA sequence: TGCGCCAGCAGCACCGACGGGGCAGGAGGCGGGGAGCTGTTTTTT.

This clonotype is judged medium-sized. The chain joins TRBV29-1 to TRBJ1-1; 9 bases align to TRBD1. Germline V gene lookup returns CDR1 SQVTM and CDR2 ANQGSEA. The CDR3 contains 13 residues. J gave up 9 bases and V 4 bases, and 9 bases lay outside the gene matches. The CDR3 DNA follows: TGCAGCGTTGGGGGACAGGGTAGGGAAAAAGCTTTCTTT. It encodes CSVGGQGREKAFF.

The sample holds many counts of this clonotype. The V gene is TRBV6-2 or TRBV6-3, the J gene TRBJ2-1; D might be TRBD2 (5 bases). The CDR3 has 13 residues. V was shortened by 6 bases and J by 7 bases, with 13 bases between the two germline ends. Germline V gives CDR1 MNHEY, CDR2 SVGEGT. This chain's CDR3 is CASSASIGNEQFF. As DNA, the CDR3 is TGTGCCAGCAGCGCTAGCATAGGGAATGAGCAGTTCTTC.

This clonotype has only a few counts. J is TRBJ2-3 and V is TRBV11-2, with D perhaps given as TRBD1 or TRBD2 (5 bases each). CDR1 SGHAT and CDR2 FQNNGV come from the germline V gene. V was clipped by 4 bases and J by 3 bases, with 17 bases between them. CDR3 length: 16 amino acids. CDR3 sequence reads: CASSSPRDAETDTQYF. For the CDR3, the DNA is TGTGCCAGCAGCTCCCCCCGGGACGCCGAAACAGATACGCAGTATTTT.

This clonotype was detected only a few times. V gene TRBV6-1 combines with J gene TRBJ2-4; D not certain. Germline V gene data show CDR1 as MNHNS and CDR2 as SASEGT. V lost 3 bases and J 7 bases, leaving 10 bases between the germline ends. The CDR3 contains 13 residues. The CDR3: CASSDPYTNIQYF. The CDR3 DNA reads TGTGCCAGCAGTGATCCCTACACCAACATTCAGTACTTC.

The V call is TRBV10-3, the J call TRBJ1-2, with TRBD1 as a possible D gene (5 bases). This CDR3 region has 14 residues. V lost 5 bases and J lost 8, with 18 bases in between. Germline V lookup: CDR1 ENHRY, CDR2 SYGVKD. CDR3 sequence: CAISYSGAEVGYTF. For the CDR3, the DNA is TGTGCCATCAGTTACTCCGGGGCCGAAGTAGGCTACACCTTC.

V usage is TRBV30 and J usage is TRBJ1-5; D is possibly TRBD1 (5 bases). Germline CDR1 and CDR2: GTSNPN and SVGIG (reference sequence). With 1 base removed from V and 6 bases from J, the gap between germline ends came to 16 bases. The CDR3 runs 15 residues. The CDR3, as DNA: TGTGCCTGGAGTGACCGGGGAGGGGTATCTCAGCCCCAGCATTTT. It codes for CAWSDRGGVSQPQHF. Together with reference TRBV30 and TRBJ1-5, the CDR3 gives the full variable domain: SQTIHQWPATLVQPVGSPLSLECTVEGTSNPNLYWYRQAAGRGLQLLFYSVGIGQISSEVPQNLSASRPQDRQFILSSKKLLLSDSGFYLCAWSDRGGVSQPQHFGDGTRLSIL.

For the CDR3, the DNA is TGTGCCAGCAGCCCGGGACAGGGGCACTCCTACAATGAGCAGTTCTTC. Protein: CASSPGQGHSYNEQFF. This rearrangement joins TRBV6-5 to TRBJ2-7; 10 bases agree with TRBD1. The assigned J gene may be wrong: the sequence end matches TRBJ2-1 better. CDR1 is MNHEY and CDR2 is SVGAGI in the germline V gene. The CDR3 has 16 amino acids.

The chain employs TRBV24-1 and TRBJ2-5, with 12 bases identical to TRBD2. The CDR3 has 21 amino acids. Trimming at V came to 2 bases and at J to 0 bases, leaving 15 bases not matched to a gene. Per the germline V gene, CDR1 is KGHDR and CDR2 is SFDVKD. The CDR3, as DNA: TGTGCCACCAGTGATTCGAGACAGGGGGCTGGACTAGCGGGGTACCAAGAGACCCAGTACTTC. This gives the protein CATSDSRQGAGLAGYQETQYF.

This clonotype has a single count. This rearrangement joins TRBV11-1 to TRBJ2-1; D may be TRBD2 (6 bases). The CDR3 length is 14 residues. Germline assignment: CDR1 SGHAT and CDR2 FQDESV (reference sequence). V was cut by 3 bases and J by 10 bases, with 16 bases left in between. CDR3 protein: CASSFAGRTYEQFF. DNA of the CDR3: TGTGCCAGCAGCTTCGCGGGACGGACCTACGAGCAGTTCTTC.

This clonotype was detected only a few times. The CDR3 bases are TGTGCCAGCAGTCCCGGACAGGTTAACTATGGCTACACCTTC. Translating gives CASSPGQVNYGYTF. The rearrangement links TRBV6-6 to TRBJ1-2; 7 bases align to TRBD1. V lost 5 bases, J lost 1 base, and 4 bases stayed unmatched. The germline gives CDR1 MNHNY, CDR2 SVGAGI (reference sequence). This CDR3 region has 14 residues.

The CDR3 DNA follows: TGTGCCAGCAGCTTAGTGCCGATATGGGATCAGCCCCAGCATTTT. Its translation is CASSLVPIWDQPQHF. This chain connects TRBV7-2 to TRBJ1-5; D not certain. CDR1 is SGHTA and CDR2 is FQGNSA in the germline V gene. The CDR3 sequence is 15 residues long. V dropped 1 base and J dropped 5 bases, with 12 bases sitting between them.

V and J are TRBV7-9 and TRBJ2-3; tentatively, D is TRBD1 (5 bases). This CDR3 comprises 13 residues. Germline CDR1 and CDR2: SEHNR and FQNEAQ (reference sequence). V was clipped by 6 bases and J by 6 bases, with 13 bases between them. The chain's CDR3 is CASSYTGSDTQYF. The CDR3 region has the DNA TGTGCCAGCAGTTATACAGGTAGCGATACGCAGTATTTT.

In its sample, this clonotype was seen a few times. The V and J genes are TRBV5-1 and TRBJ1-4; possible D gene TRBD1, 6 bases. The CDR3 totals 14 residues. Germline CDR1 and CDR2: SGHRS and YFSETQ. The ends were cut back, 3 bases at V and 3 bases at J, with 9 bases in the middle. CDR3 amino acids: CASSSGQPNEKLFF. The CDR3 DNA reads as TGCGCCAGCAGCTCTGGACAGCCTAATGAAAAACTGTTTTTT.

The sample holds a few counts of this clonotype. The chain combines TRBV6-5 with TRBJ2-3; TRBD2 aligns across 12 bases. Germline V gene lookup returns CDR1 MNHEY and CDR2 SVGAGI. V lost 6 bases and J lost 5; bases outside the gene matches: 6. The CDR3 length is 15 residues. The CDR3 reads CASRTSGGLKDTQYF. In DNA form, the CDR3 reads TGTGCCAGCAGGACTAGCGGGGGTTTAAAAGATACGCAGTATTTT.

This clonotype is labeled medium-sized. The V call is TRBV30, the J call TRBJ1-6, with D hard to call. The CDR3 is 12 residues long. Per the germline V gene, CDR1 is GTSNPN and CDR2 is SVGIG (reference sequence). The V gene lost 2 bases and the J gene lost 8 bases, with 7 bases spanning the gap. The CDR3 nucleotides are TGTGCCTGGAGTTATGGGCATTCACCCCTCCACTTT. Translation: CAWSYGHSPLHF.